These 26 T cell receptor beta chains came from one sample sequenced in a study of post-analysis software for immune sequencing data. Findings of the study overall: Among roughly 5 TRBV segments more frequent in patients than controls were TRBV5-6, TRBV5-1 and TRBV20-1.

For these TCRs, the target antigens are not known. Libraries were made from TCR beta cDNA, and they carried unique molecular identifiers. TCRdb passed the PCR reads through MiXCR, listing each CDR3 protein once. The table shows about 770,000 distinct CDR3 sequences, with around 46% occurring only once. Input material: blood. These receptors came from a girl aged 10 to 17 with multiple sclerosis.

The CDR3 here is CASSYKWLDSTGELFF. In nucleotides, the CDR3 is TGTGCCAGCAGTTACAAGTGGCTTGATTCGACCGGGGAGCTGTTTTTT. The chain joins TRBV6-6 to TRBJ2-2; unclear D gene. Deletions cut 2 bases from V and 5 bases from J, with 15 bases between. CDR3 length: 16 residues. Germline assignment: CDR1 MNHNY and CDR2 SVGAGI (reference sequence).

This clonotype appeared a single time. This CDR3 reads CASSPRELRGTQYF. The CDR3, as DNA: TGTGCCAGCAGCCCCCGCGAACTTAGGGGGACCCAGTACTTC. The chain recombines TRBV7-9 with TRBJ2-5; TRBD1 is a possible D gene (5 bases). Germline V gene lookup returns CDR1 SEHNR and CDR2 FQNEAQ (reference sequence). V was trimmed by 5 bases and J by 7 bases, leaving 17 bases between them. CDR3 length: 14 amino acids. Together with reference TRBV7-9 and TRBJ2-5, the CDR3 gives the full variable domain: DTGVSQNPRHKITKRGQNVTFRCDPISEHNRLYWYRQTLGQGPEFLTYFQNEAQLEKSRLLSDRFSAERPKGSFSTLEIQRTEQGDSAMYLCASSPRELRGTQYFGPGTRLLVL.

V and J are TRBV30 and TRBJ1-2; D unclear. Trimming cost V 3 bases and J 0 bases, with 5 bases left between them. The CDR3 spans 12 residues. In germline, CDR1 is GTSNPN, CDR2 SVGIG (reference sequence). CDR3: CAWRGANYGYTF. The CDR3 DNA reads TGTGCCTGGAGGGGCGCTAACTATGGCTACACCTTC.

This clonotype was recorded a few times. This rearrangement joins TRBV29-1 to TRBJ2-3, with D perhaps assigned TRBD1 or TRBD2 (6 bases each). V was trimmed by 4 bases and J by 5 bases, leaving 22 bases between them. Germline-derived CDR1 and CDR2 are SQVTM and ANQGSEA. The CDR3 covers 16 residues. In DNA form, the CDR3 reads TGCAGCGTTGGACCTAGAGGGGGGAATAGGGAAGATACGCAGTATTTT. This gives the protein CSVGPRGGNREDTQYF.

CDR3 nucleotide sequence: TGTGCCAGCAGTAACTACCTGACGGACGAGCAGTACTTC. Translation gives CASSNYLTDEQYF. The chain has TRBV27 and TRBJ2-5; D remains unclear. The tail of the sequence fits TRBJ2-7 better, so the J call may be wrong. CDR3 length: 13 amino acids. Germline V lookup: CDR1 MNHEY, CDR2 SMNVEV (reference sequence).

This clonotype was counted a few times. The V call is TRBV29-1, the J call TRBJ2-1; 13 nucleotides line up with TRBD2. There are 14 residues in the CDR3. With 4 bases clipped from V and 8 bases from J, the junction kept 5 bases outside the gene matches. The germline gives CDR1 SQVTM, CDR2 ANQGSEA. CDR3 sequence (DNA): TGCAGCGTTGGGACTAGCGGGAGAATGGATGAGCAGTTCTTC. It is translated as CSVGTSGRMDEQFF.

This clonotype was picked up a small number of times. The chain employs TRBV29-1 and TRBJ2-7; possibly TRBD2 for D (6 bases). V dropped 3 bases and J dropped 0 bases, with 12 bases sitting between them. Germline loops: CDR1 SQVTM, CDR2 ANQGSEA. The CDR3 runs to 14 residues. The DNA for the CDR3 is TGCAGCGTTGATGGAGGGGAATCCTCCTACGAGCAGTACTTC. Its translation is CSVDGGESSYEQYF.

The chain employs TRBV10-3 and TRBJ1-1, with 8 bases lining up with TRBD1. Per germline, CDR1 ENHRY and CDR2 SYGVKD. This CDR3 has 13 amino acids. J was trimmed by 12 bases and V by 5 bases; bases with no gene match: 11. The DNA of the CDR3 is TGTGCCATCAGTTCACAGGGGGACCAGGGGACTTTCTTT. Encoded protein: CAISSQGDQGTFF.

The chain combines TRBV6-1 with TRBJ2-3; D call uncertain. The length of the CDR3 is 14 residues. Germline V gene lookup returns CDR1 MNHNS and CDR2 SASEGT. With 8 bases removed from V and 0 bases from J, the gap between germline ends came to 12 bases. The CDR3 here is CASGTSVSTDTQYF. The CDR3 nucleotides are TGTGCCAGCGGTACATCCGTGAGCACAGATACGCAGTATTTT.

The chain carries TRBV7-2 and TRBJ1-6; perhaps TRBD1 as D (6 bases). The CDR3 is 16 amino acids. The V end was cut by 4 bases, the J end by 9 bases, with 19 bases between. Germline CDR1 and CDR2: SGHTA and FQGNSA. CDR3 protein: CASSSLDRLGGSPLHF. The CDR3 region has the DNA TGTGCCAGCAGCTCCCTGGACAGATTGGGTGGTTCACCCCTCCACTTT.

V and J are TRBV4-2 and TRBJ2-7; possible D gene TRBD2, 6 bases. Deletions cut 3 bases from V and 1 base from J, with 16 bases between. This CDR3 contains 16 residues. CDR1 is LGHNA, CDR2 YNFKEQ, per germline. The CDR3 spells CASSQDTGTDSYEQYF. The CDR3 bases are TGTGCCAGCAGCCAGGACACCGGGACTGATTCCTACGAGCAGTACTTC.

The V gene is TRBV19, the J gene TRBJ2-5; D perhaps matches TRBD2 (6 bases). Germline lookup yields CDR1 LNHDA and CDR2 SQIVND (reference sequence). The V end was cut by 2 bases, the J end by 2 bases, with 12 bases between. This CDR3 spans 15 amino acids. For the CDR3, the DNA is TGTGCCAGTAGTATATCGGGGGTGCGACAAGAGACCCAGTACTTC. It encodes CASSISGVRQETQYF. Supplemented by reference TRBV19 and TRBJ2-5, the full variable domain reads DGGITQSPKYLFRKEGQNVTLSCEQNLNHDAMYWYRQDPGQGLRLIYYSQIVNDFQKGDIAEGYSVSREKKESFPLTVTSAQKNPTAFYLCASSISGVRQETQYFGPGTRLLVL.

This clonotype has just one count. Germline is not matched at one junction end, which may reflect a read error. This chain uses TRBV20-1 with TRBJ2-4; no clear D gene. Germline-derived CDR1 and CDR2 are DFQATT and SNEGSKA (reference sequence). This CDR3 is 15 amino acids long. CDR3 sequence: CSASIRTAAKNIRYF. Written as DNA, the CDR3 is TGCAGTGCTAGTATCCGAACCGCTGCCAAAAACATTCGGTACTTC.

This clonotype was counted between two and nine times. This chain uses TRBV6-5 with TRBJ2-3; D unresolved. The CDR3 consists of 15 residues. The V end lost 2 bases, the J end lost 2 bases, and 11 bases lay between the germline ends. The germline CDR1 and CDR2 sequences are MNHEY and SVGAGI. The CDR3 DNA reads TGTGCCAGCAGTTACAAGGGTTCTATCACAGATACGCAGTATTTT. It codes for CASSYKGSITDTQYF.

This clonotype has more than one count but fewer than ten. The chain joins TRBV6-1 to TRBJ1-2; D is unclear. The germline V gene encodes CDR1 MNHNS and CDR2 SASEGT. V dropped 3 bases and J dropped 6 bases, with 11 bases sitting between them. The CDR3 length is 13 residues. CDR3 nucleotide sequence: TGTGCCAGCAGTGACGAAGTTGTAGATGGCTACACCTTC. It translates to CASSDEVVDGYTF.

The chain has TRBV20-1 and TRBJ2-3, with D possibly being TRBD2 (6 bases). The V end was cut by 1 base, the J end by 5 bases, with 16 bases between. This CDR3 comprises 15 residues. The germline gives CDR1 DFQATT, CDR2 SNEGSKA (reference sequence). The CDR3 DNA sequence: TGCAGTGCTAGAGGTGGTGGAGGGTTGAAAGATACGCAGTATTTT. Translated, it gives CSARGGGGLKDTQYF.

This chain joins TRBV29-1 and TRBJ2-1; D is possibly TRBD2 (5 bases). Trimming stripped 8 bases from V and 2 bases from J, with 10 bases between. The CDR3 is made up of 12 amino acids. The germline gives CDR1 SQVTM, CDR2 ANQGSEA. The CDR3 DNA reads TGCAGCCTCGACGGGGCCTACAATGAGCAGTTCTTC. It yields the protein CSLDGAYNEQFF.

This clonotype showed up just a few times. The CDR3 sequence: CASSFSPLDTQYF. The CDR3 DNA reads as TGTGCCAGCAGTTTCTCGCCCTTAGATACGCAGTATTTT. The chain links TRBV27 to TRBJ2-3; D remains ambiguous. Trimming removed 3 bases from V and 5 bases from J, with 9 bases in between. Per germline, CDR1 MNHEY and CDR2 SMNVEV (reference sequence). The CDR3 covers 13 residues.

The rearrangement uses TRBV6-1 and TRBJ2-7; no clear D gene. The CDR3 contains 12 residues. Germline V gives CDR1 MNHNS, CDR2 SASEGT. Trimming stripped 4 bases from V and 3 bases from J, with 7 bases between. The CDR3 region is CASSGVIYEQYF. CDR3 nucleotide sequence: TGTGCCAGCAGTGGGGTAATCTACGAGCAGTACTTC.

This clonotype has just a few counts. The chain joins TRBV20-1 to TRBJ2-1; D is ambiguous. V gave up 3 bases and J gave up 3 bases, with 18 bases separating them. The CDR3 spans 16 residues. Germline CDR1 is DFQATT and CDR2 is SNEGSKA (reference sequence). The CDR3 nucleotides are TGCAGTGCTAGGGCTGACCCTTTCGAGGTCTACAATGAGCAGTTCTTC. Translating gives CSARADPFEVYNEQFF.

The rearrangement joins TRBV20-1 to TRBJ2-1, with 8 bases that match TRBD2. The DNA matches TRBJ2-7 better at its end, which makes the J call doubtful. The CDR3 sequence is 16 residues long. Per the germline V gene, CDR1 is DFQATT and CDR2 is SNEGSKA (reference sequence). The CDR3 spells CSARFGAGVRYNEQYF. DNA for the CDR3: TGCAGTGCTAGATTCGGAGCGGGAGTTCGTTACAATGAGCAGTACTTC.

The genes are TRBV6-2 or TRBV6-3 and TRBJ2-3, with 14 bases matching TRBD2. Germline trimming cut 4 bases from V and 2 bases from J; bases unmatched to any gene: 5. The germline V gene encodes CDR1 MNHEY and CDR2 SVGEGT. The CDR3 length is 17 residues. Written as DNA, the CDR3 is TGTGCCAGCAGTTTCGGACTAGCGGGAGGCGCCACAGATACGCAGTATTTT. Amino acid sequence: CASSFGLAGGATDTQYF.

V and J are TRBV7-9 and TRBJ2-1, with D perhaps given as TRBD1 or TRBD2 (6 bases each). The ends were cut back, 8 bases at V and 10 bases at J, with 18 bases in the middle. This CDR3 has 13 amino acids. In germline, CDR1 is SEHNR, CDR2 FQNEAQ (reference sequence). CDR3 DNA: TGTGCCAGCGGGGGGCCGGGGGTTTCGGAGCAGTTCTTC. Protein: CASGGPGVSEQFF. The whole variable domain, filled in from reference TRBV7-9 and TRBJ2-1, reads DTGVSQNPRHKITKRGQNVTFRCDPISEHNRLYWYRQTLGQGPEFLTYFQNEAQLEKSRLLSDRFSAERPKGSFSTLEIQRTEQGDSAMYLCASGGPGVSEQFFGPGTRLTVL.

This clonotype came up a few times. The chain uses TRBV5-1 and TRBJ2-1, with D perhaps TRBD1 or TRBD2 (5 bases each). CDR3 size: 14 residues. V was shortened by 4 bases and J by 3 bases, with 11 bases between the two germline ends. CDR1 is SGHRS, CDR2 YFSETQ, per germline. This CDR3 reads CASSIWDHYNEQFF. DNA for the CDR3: TGCGCCAGCAGCATTTGGGACCACTACAATGAGCAGTTCTTC.

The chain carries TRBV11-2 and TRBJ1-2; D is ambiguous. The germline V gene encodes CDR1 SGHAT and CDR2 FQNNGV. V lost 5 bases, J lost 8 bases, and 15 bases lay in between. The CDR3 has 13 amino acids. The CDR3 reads CASSQRPGGGYTF. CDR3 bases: TGTGCCAGCAGCCAGCGTCCTGGTGGGGGCTACACCTTC.

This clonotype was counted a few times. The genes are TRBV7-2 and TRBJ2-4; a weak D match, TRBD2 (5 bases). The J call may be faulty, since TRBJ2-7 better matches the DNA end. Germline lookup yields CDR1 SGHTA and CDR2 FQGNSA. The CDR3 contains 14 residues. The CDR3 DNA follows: TGTGCCAGCAGCTTAGACCTGTCGGGGTTCGAGCAGTACTTC. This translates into CASSLDLSGFEQYF.